This T cell receptor (beta chain) is drawn from a study of long-term antiretroviral therapy in people with HIV. On the study more broadly: Earliest sampling preceded the 2015 immediate-ART recommendation by about a decade.

Trimming cost V 1 base and J 3 bases, with 10 bases left between them. CDR3 size: 14 residues. Germline values: CDR1 SGHAT, CDR2 FQNNGV. As for this clone: Its specificity is unknown.

Findings of the study overall: Pre-ART expanded clones dominated the repertoire at every time point.

The assay used was immunoSEQ (version v3.0), run at survey level. Sequenced by immunoSEQ multiplex PCR; TCRdb stores in-frame clones only, minus some. The sample lists 20,000 to 25,000 clones; roughly 91% were seen once. The receptor was isolated from a man between 18 and 35 years old with HIV. The J gene is TRBJ2-7, the V gene TRBV11-2; D is perhaps TRBD1 or TRBD2 (5 bases each). The source was unsorted PBMCs, collected 0.2 years before starting antiretroviral therapy. The CDR3 here is CASSLAGTFYEQYF. CDR3 coding DNA: TGTGCCAGCAGCTTAGCTGGGACCTTCTACGAGCAGTACTTC.